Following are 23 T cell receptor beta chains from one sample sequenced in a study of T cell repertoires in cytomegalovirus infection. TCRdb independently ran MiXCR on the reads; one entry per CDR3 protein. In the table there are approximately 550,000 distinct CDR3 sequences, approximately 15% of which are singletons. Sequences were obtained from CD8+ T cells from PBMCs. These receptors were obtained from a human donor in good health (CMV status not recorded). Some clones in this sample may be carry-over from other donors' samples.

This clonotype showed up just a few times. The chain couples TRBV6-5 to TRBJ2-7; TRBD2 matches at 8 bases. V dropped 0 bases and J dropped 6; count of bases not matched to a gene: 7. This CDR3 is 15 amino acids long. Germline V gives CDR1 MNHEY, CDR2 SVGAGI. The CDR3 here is CASSYSAGAAGEQYF. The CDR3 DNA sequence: TGTGCCAGCAGTTACTCAGCGGGAGCGGCGGGCGAGCAGTACTTC.

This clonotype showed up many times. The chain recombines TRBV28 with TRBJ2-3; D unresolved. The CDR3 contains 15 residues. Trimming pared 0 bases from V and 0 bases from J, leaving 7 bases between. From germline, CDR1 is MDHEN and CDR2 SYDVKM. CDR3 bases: TGTGCCAGCAGTTTATGGGTTGGTAGCACAGATACGCAGTATTTT. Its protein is CASSLWVGSTDTQYF.

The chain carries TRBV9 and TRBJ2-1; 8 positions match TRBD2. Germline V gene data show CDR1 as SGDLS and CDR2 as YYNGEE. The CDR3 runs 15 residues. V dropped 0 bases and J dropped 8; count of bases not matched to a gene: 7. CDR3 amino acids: CASSVDGLAEDEQFF. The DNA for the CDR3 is TGTGCCAGCAGCGTAGACGGACTAGCAGAGGATGAGCAGTTCTTC.

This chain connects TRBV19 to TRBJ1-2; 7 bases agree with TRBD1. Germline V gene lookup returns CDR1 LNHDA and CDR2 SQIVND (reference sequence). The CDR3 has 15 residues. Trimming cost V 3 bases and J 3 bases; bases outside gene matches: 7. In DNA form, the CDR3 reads TGTGCCAGTAGTATCCGGACAGGCCTTGACTATGGCTACACCTTC. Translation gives CASSIRTGLDYGYTF.

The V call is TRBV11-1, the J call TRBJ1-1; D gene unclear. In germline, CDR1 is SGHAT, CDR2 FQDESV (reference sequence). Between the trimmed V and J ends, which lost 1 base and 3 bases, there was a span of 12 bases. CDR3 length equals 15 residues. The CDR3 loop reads CASSLVGPRYTEAFF. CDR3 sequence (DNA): TGTGCCAGCAGCTTAGTAGGTCCAAGGTACACTGAAGCTTTCTTT.

CDR3 loop: CASSFNPLAVSEQFF. In DNA form, the CDR3 reads TGCGCCAGCAGCTTTAACCCCCTAGCGGTTTCGGAGCAGTTCTTC. The rearrangement joins TRBV5-1 to TRBJ2-1, with 7 bases fitting TRBD2. V was pared by 2 bases and J by 10 bases, with 12 bases of the junction left unmatched. This CDR3 contains 15 residues. CDR1 and CDR2 from the germline V gene are SGHRS and YFSETQ.

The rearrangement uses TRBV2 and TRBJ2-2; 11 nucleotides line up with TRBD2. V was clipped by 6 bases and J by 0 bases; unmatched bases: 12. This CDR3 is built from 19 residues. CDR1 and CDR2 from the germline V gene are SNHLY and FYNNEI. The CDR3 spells CASSPTPTSGSSNTGELFF. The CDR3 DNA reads TGTGCCAGCAGCCCAACCCCTACTAGCGGGAGTTCGAACACCGGGGAGCTGTTTTTT.

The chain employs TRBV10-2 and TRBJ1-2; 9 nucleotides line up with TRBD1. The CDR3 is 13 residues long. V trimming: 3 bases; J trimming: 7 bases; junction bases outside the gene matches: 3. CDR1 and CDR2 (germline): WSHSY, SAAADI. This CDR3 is CASSEQGAAGYTF. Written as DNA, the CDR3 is TGCGCCAGCAGTGAACAGGGGGCAGCTGGCTACACCTTC.

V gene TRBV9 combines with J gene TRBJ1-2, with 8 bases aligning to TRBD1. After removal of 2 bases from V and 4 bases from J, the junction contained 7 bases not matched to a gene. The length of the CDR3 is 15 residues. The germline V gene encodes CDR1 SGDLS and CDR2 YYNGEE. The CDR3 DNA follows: TGTGCCAGCAGCGTCGCTCCGGACAGGGCCTATGGCTACACCTTC. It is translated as CASSVAPDRAYGYTF.

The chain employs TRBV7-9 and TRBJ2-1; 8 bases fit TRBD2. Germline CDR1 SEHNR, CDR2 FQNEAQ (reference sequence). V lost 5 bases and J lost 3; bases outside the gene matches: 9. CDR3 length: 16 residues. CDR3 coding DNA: TGTGCCAGCAGCCTAATCGCGGGGGGCGGCTACAATGAGCAGTTCTTC. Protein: CASSLIAGGGYNEQFF. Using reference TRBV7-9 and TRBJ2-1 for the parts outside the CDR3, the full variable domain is DTGVSQNPRHKITKRGQNVTFRCDPISEHNRLYWYRQTLGQGPEFLTYFQNEAQLEKSRLLSDRFSAERPKGSFSTLEIQRTEQGDSAMYLCASSLIAGGGYNEQFFGPGTRLTVL.

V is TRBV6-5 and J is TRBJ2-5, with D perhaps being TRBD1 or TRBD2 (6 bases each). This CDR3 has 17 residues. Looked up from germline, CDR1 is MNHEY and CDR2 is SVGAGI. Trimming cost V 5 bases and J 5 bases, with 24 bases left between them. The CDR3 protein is CASSQKTGYGRIETQYF. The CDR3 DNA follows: TGTGCCAGCAGTCAAAAAACAGGGTACGGGAGAATCGAGACCCAGTACTTC.

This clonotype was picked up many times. CDR3: CASSLGQLEQYF. The CDR3 DNA reads as TGTGCCAGCAGCTTAGGACAGCTGGAGCAGTACTTC. The genes are TRBV7-9 and TRBJ2-7, with D possibly being TRBD1 (5 bases). V was cut by 1 base and J by 7 bases, with 8 bases left in between. The CDR3 has 12 amino acids. From germline, CDR1 is SEHNR and CDR2 FQNEAQ (reference sequence). Using reference TRBV7-9 and TRBJ2-7 for the parts outside the CDR3, the full variable domain is DTGVSQNPRHKITKRGQNVTFRCDPISEHNRLYWYRQTLGQGPEFLTYFQNEAQLEKSRLLSDRFSAERPKGSFSTLEIQRTEQGDSAMYLCASSLGQLEQYFGPGTRLTVT.

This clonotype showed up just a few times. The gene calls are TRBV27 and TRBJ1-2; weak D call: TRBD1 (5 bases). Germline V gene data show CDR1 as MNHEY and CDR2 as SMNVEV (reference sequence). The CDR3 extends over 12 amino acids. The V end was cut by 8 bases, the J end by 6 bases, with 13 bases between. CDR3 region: CASGRSRDGYTF. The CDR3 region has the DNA TGTGCCAGCGGGCGGAGCAGGGATGGCTACACCTTC.

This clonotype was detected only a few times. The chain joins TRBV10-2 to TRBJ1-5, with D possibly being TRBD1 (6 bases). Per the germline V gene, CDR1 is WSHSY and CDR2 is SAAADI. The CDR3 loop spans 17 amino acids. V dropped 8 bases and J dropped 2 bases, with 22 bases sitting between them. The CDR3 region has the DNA TGCGCCAGCGGAAAAGGGAGGAACAGGGAGGGCAATCAGCCCCAGCATTTT. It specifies CASGKGRNREGNQPQHF.

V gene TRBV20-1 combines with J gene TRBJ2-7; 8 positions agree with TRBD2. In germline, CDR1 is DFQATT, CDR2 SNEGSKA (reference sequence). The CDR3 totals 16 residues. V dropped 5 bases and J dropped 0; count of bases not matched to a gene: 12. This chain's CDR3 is CSALTPGGVFSYEQYF. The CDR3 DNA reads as TGCAGTGCTCTGACCCCGGGGGGGGTCTTCTCCTACGAGCAGTACTTC.

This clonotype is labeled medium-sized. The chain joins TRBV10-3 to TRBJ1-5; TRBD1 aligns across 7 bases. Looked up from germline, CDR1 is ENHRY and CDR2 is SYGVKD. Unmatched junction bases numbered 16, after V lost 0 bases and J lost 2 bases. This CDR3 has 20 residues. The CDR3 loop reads CAISESEQGSDETRNQPQHF. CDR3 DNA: TGTGCCATCAGTGAGTCGGAACAGGGGAGTGACGAGACTCGCAATCAGCCCCAGCATTTT.

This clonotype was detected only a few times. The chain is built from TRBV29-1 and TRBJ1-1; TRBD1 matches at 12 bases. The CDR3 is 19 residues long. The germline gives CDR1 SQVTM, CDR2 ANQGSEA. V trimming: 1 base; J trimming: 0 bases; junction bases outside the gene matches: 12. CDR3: CSVEGHRDRGRRLNTEAFF. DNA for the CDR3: TGCAGCGTTGAAGGACACCGGGACAGGGGGCGGCGGTTGAACACTGAAGCTTTCTTT.

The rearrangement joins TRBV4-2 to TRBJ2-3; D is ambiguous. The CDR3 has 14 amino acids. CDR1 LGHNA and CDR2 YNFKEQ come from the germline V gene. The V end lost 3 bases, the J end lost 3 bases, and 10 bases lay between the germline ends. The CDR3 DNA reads TGTGCCAGCAGCCAGTTTGGTAAGACAGATACGCAGTATTTT. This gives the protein CASSQFGKTDTQYF.

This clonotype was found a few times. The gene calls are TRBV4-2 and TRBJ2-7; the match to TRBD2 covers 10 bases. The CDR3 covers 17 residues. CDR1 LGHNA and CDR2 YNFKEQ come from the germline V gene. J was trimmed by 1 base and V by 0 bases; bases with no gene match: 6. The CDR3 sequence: CASSQESRTSGSYEQYF. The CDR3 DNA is TGTGCCAGCAGCCAAGAGTCCAGGACTAGCGGTTCCTACGAGCAGTACTTC.

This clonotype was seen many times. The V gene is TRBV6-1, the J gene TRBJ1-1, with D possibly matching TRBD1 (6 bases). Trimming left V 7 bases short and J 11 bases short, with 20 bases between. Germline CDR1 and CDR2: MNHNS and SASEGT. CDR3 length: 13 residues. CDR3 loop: CASTSARGMWAFF. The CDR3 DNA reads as TGTGCCAGCACTAGTGCAAGGGGGATGTGGGCTTTCTTT.

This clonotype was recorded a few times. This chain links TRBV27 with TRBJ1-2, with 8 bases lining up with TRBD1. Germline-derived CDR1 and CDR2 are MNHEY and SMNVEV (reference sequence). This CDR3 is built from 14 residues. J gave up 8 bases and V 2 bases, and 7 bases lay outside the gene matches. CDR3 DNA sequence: TGTGCCAGCAGTTTAGCACAGGGGGATAGAGGCTACACCTTC. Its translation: CASSLAQGDRGYTF.

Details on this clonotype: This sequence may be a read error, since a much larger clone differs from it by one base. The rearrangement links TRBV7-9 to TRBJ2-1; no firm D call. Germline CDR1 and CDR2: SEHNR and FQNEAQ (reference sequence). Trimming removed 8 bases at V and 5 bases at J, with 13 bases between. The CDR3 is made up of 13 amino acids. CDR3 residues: CASGSGRNNEQFF. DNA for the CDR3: TGTGCCAGCGGCTCCGGACGTAACAATGAGCAGTTCTTC.

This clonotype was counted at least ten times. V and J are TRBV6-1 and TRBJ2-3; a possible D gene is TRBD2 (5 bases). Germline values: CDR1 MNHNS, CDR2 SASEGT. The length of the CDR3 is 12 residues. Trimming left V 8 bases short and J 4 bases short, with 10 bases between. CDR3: CASELGADTQYF. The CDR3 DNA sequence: TGTGCCAGCGAGCTCGGGGCAGATACGCAGTATTTT.